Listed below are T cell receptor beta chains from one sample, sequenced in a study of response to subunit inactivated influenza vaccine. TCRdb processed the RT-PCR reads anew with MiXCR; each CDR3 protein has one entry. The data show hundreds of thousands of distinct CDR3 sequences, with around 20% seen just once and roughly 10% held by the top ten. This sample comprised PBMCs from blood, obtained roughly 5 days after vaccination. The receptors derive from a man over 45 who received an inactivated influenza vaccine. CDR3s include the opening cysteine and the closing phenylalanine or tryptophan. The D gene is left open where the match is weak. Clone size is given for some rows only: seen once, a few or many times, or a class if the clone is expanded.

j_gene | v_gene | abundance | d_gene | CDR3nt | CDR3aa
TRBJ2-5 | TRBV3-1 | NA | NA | TGTGCCAGCAGCCAAGATTGGGCGGCAGAGACCCAGTACTTC | CASSQDWAAETQYF
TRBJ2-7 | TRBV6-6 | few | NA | TGTGCCAGCAGCCAGGTAAACTTCTACGAGCAGTACTTC | CASSQVNFYEQYF
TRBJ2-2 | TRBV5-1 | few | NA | TGCGCCAGCAGCTATCGGACTGCGAACACCGGGGAGCTGTTTTTT | CASSYRTANTGELFF
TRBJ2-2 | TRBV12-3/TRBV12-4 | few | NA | TGTGCCAGCAGTTTTTTGGCGGGGAGCGGGGAGCTGTTTTTT | CASSFLAGSGELFF
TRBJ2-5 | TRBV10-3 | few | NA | TGTGCCATCAGGTCCGGACAGGGAGGGGAGACCCAGTACTTC | CAIRSGQGGETQYF
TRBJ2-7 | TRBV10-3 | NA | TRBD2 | TGTGCCATCAGCGACCGACTAGCGGGAGGGAACGAGCAGTACTTC | CAISDRLAGGNEQYF
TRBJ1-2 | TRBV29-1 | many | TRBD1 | TGCAGCGTTGAAGGACAGGGCCACTATGGCTACACCTTC | CSVEGQGHYGYTF
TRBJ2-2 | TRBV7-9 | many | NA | TGTGCCAGCAGCATCGGACAGTCGAACACCGGGGAGCTGTTTTTT | CASSIGQSNTGELFF
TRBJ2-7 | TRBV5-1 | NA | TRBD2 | TGCGCCAGCAGCTTGGTTGGGACTAGCGTCGACGCCTACGAGCAGTACTTC | CASSLVGTSVDAYEQYF
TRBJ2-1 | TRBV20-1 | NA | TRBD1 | TGCAGTGCTATGGACAGGGGTATTGCCAATGAGCAGTTCTTC | CSAMDRGIANEQFF